A single sample gave rise to the 5 T cell receptor beta chains below, sequenced in a study of regulatory T cells in long-lasting Graves disease (dated by TCRdb to about 2021). Receptors were amplified or captured by multiplex PCR. The sample was run on an Illumina HiSeq 4000. iRepertoire HTBI primers and Arm-PCR amplification of CDR3 regions were used to construct TCR beta libraries. TCRdb ran its own pipeline on the public reads, namely fastp trimming at Q25 and MiXCR clone calling, and kept in-frame beta chains. All rows with the same CDR3 protein become a single entry with the most common DNA and genes. The sample records over 250,000 distinct CDR3 sequences, around 23% of which are singletons. Of the sample, 56% falls within the top ten clones. The sample's time point label, in plain terms: persistent/refractory GD, antithyroid drugs over 5 years with positive TRAb. For both TCR sequencing and RNA sequencing, RNA was extracted from PBMCs in TRIzol.

This material consisted of peripheral blood mononuclear cells (PBMCs), taken when the disease was refractory, from a patient treated with antithyroid drugs. All receptors come from a female donor with Graves disease.

This clonotype showed up just a few times. The V gene is TRBV5-1, the J gene TRBJ2-6, with D hard to call. Germline CDR1 SGHRS, CDR2 YFSETQ. Trimming shortened V by 0 bases and J by 2 bases, and 9 bases separated the two germline ends. This CDR3 comprises 16 residues. The CDR3, as DNA: TGCGCCAGCAGCTTGGTCTTCTCTCCTGGGGCCAACGTCCTGACTTTC. It is translated as CASSLVFSPGANVLTF.

There are a few counts of this clonotype. V gene TRBV25-1 combines with J gene TRBJ2-7, with D possibly being TRBD1 (8 bases). This CDR3 contains 13 residues. V shed 2 bases and J shed 6 bases, with 11 bases lying between them. The germline CDR1 and CDR2 sequences are MGHDK and SYGVNS. CDR3 loop: CASSETGGGEQYF. CDR3 DNA: TGTGCCAGCAGTGAAACAGGGGGGGGCGAGCAGTACTTC.

This clonotype was counted between two and nine times. The CDR3 ends on some other residue instead of the conserved phenylalanine or tryptophan, so this is likely a read error. The CDR3 DNA reads as TGTGCCAGCAGTTTAACGCTCGACGGGGAGCTGTTTTCT. Protein product: CASSLTLDGELFS. The chain couples TRBV12-3 or TRBV12-4 to TRBJ2-2; D gene uncertain. CDR3 length equals 13 residues. V gave up 2 bases and J gave up 7 bases, with 8 bases separating them.

This sequence joins TRBV5-1 and TRBJ2-2; 13 nucleotides align to TRBD2. The CDR3 has 16 amino acids. The germline V gene encodes CDR1 SGHRS and CDR2 YFSETQ. V shed 4 bases and J 8 bases; nucleotides not matched to a gene: 8. DNA of the CDR3: TGCGCCAGCAGCCTCGGACTAGCGGGGGTTCGGGGGGAGCTGTTTTTT. This gives the protein CASSLGLAGVRGELFF. Based on the CDR3 plus reference TRBV5-1 and TRBJ2-2, the full variable domain is KAGVTQTPRYLIKTRGQQVTLSCSPISGHRSVSWYQQTPGQGLQFLFEYFSETQRNKGNFPGRFSGRQFSNSRSEMNVSTLELGDSALYLCASSLGLAGVRGELFFGEGSRLTVL.

This clonotype appeared many times. The chain combines TRBV7-2 with TRBJ2-5, with 7 bases matching TRBD2. The germline gives CDR1 SGHTA, CDR2 FQGNSA. J was trimmed by 1 base and V by 5 bases; bases with no gene match: 4. CDR3 size: 14 residues. CDR3 nucleotides: TGTGCCAGCAGCGGGAGGGTGATCCAAGAGACCCAGTACTTC. Translated: CASSGRVIQETQYF.